This T cell receptor (beta chain) was observed in a study of T cell repertoires in aging, cancer and after chemotherapy. On the study more broadly: Paired samples before and after chemotherapy came from chronic lymphocytic leukemia patients on fludarabine- or bendamustine-based regimens.

Overall study findings and caveats: Across the chemotherapy interval, each cancer cohort showed higher median generation probability, suggesting thymic rebound.

Germline values: CDR1 SSHAT, CDR2 FNYEAQ (reference sequence). V was pared by 0 bases and J by 3 bases, with 9 bases between. The CDR3 runs to 15 residues. Amplification of TCR beta used genomic DNA extracted from peripheral blood. Ten or more counts support this clonotype. Its antigen is unidentified. A mixed TRB-A/B primer pool amplified rearranged TRB by multiplex touch-down PCR. TCRdb reprocessed the multiplex PCR reads with MiXCR, giving one entry per CDR3 protein. The sample carries about 6,600 distinct CDR3 sequences, 25% to 35% recorded once. Material for sequencing was blood. The chain recombines TRBV7-7 with TRBJ2-1, with D possibly being TRBD1 (6 bases). This TCR was recovered from a human donor with a blood cancer. The donor label of this sample is uncertain. In DNA form, the CDR3 reads TGTGCCAGCAGCTTAGCGTTGGACAGCTACAATGAGCAGTTCTTC. Translation gives CASSLALDSYNEQFF.